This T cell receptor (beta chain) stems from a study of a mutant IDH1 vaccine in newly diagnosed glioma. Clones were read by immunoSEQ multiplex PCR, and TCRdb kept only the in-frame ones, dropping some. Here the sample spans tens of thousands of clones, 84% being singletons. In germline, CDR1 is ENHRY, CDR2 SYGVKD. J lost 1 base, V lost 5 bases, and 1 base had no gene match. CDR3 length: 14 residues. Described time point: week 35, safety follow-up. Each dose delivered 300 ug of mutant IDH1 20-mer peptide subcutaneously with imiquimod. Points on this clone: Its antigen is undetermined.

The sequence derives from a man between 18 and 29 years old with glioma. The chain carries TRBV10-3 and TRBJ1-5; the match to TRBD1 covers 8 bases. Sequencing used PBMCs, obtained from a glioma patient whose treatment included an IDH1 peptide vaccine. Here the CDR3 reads CAISQGASNQPQHF. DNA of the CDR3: TGTGCCATCAGTCAGGGGGCAAGCAATCAGCCCCAGCATTTT.